This is a list of T cell receptor beta chains from one sample in a study of T-cell reconstitution after alpha-beta-depleted transplantation in children. TCRdb reprocessed the PCR reads via MiXCR and lists one record per CDR3 protein. The sample includes around 210,000 distinct CDR3 sequences, approximately 6.3% of them seen just once. Sample: PBMCs, taken before TCRalphabeta/CD19-depleted stem cell transplant. The origin of the receptors is a boy between 2 and 15 years old with acute lymphoblastic leukemia, due to receive a stem cell transplant. CDR3s include the opening cysteine and the closing phenylalanine or tryptophan. Each record gives: D gene, J gene, clone size, CDR3 length, V gene, CDR3 DNA, CDR3 protein. The D gene is left open where the match is weak. Not all rows give a size; the values are once, few, many and, for expanded clones, a class.

>TRBD2|TRBJ2-2|many|17|TRBV20-1
TGCAGTGCTAGAGGCCCCACTAGCGGGTGGTCCACCGGGGAGCTGTTTTTT
CSARGPTSGWSTGELFF
>NA|TRBJ2-5|many|14|TRBV13
TGTGCCAGCAGTTCCGAGGTTGGAAAAGAGACCCAGTACTTC
CASSSEVGKETQYF
>TRBD2|TRBJ2-1|many|13|TRBV29-1
TGCAGCGCGGGACTAGCGGATTACAATGAGCAGTTCTTC
CSAGLADYNEQFF
>TRBD2|TRBJ2-5|few|17|TRBV5-1
TGCGCCAGCAGCTTGGTGGCGGGAGGGCCGGGGCAAGAGACCCAGTACTTC
CASSLVAGGPGQETQYF
>NA|TRBJ2-5|NA|17|TRBV5-5
TGTGCCAGCAGCTTGTCCCACGGGGACCTAGGCGAAGAGACCCAGTACTTC
CASSLSHGDLGEETQYF
>TRBD1|TRBJ1-6|many|17|TRBV7-9
TGTGCCAGCAGCTTACCACTCGGCACAGGGGTAGATTCACCCCTCCACTTT
CASSLPLGTGVDSPLHF
>NA|TRBJ1-3|many|15|TRBV12-3/TRBV12-4
TGTGCCACCCAAAATCTAGGAAGCCTCGGAAACACCATATATTTT
CATQNLGSLGNTIYF
>NA|TRBJ1-3|medium-sized|15|TRBV29-1
TGCAGCGCTACTCCTGCAGTTGGCTCCGGAAACACCATATATTTT
CSATPAVGSGNTIYF
>TRBD2|TRBJ2-5|few|13|TRBV20-1
TGCAGTGCTCCTAGCGGGCCCCAAGAGACCCAGTACTTC
CSAPSGPQETQYF
>TRBD2|TRBJ2-3|many|16|TRBV5-1
TGCGCCAGCAGCCGCTGGGAGCGGGGGGCCCTCGGTACGCAGTATTTT
CASSRWERGALGTQYF
>NA|TRBJ2-1|few|16|TRBV5-1
TGCGCCAGCAGCTTGGATGCTCTTAGCTCCTACAATGAGCAGTTCTTC
CASSLDALSSYNEQFF
>NA|TRBJ2-1|many|13|TRBV7-2
TGTGCCAGCAGCCAAAACGCCTACAATGAGCAGTTCTTC
CASSQNAYNEQFF
>NA|TRBJ1-2|many|13|TRBV7-9
TGTGCCAGCAGCTTAGAGGTGAGCAGCGGCTACACCTTC
CASSLEVSSGYTF
>NA|TRBJ1-3|many|15|TRBV5-1
TGCGCCAGCAGCTTCGGGGCCAGCTCTGGAAACACCATATATTTT
CASSFGASSGNTIYF
>TRBD2|TRBJ2-3|few|17|TRBV13
TGTGCCAGCAGCGGACGTCTAGCGGGGGACGGCACAGATACGCAGTATTTT
CASSGRLAGDGTDTQYF
>NA|TRBJ1-5|many|13|TRBV7-9
TGTGCCAGCAGCTTTGCCTTCGACCAGCCCCAGCATTTT
CASSFAFDQPQHF
>NA|TRBJ2-1|NA|15|TRBV11-2
TGTGCCAGCAGTCAGTTCGGGAGCTCCTACAATGAGCAGTTCTTC
CASSQFGSSYNEQFF
>NA|TRBJ2-7|many|16|TRBV4-3
TGCGCCAGCAGCCAAGATGCAGGTCGTGGGGTGAACGAGCAGTACTTC
CASSQDAGRGVNEQYF
>NA|TRBJ2-7|many|21|TRBV28
TGTGCCAGCGCAATTCCTACGGAGACCGGGCCGCTAAGCTCTCTAACCTACGAGCAGTACTTC
CASAIPTETGPLSSLTYEQYF
>NA|TRBJ2-7|NA|14|TRBV9
TGTGCCAGCAGCGTAGGCGACTCCGGGTACGAGCAGTACTTC
CASSVGDSGYEQYF
>NA|TRBJ2-3|NA|15|TRBV4-1
TGCGCCAGCAGCCTCCGGACAGACCCCACAGATACGCAGTATTTT
CASSLRTDPTDTQYF
>NA|TRBJ2-4|many|15|TRBV7-8
TGTGCCAGCAGCCAGACTGAAGGGGTGCAGAACATTCAGTACTTC
CASSQTEGVQNIQYF
>NA|TRBJ2-5|many|15|TRBV15
TGTGCCACCAGCAGTCAGGGGCCGAACCAAGAGACCCAGTACTTC
CATSSQGPNQETQYF
>NA|TRBJ2-1|many|17|TRBV11-2
TGTGCCAGCAGCTTAGTCCCCGGACTCCGAACCGGTGGTGAGCAGTTCTTC
CASSLVPGLRTGGEQFF
>NA|TRBJ1-1|many|13|TRBV7-2
TGTGCCAGCAGCTCCCGAGGAGGCACTGAAGCTTTCTTT
CASSSRGGTEAFF
>TRBD2|TRBJ2-1|NA|16|TRBV7-9
TGTGCCAGCAGCTTAGCCCTAGCGGGCGACCTTGGGGAGCAGTTCTTC
CASSLALAGDLGEQFF
>NA|TRBJ2-5|NA|15|TRBV20-1
TGCAGTGCTAGAGGGGACCTCCGCCCACAAGAGACCCAGTACTTC
CSARGDLRPQETQYF
>TRBD2|TRBJ2-3|many|15|TRBV28
TGTGCCAGCACCCTCGGGGCTAGCGGGGCAGATACGCAGTATTTT
CASTLGASGADTQYF
>NA|TRBJ2-5|NA|14|TRBV7-8
TGTGCCAGCAGCCCAGCGCGGAGAAAAGAGACCCAGTACTTC
CASSPARRKETQYF
>NA|TRBJ2-4|many|16|TRBV5-4
TGTGCCAGCAGCCCCGGAGGGGATAGGGCCAAAAACATTCAGTACTTC
CASSPGGDRAKNIQYF
>NA|TRBJ2-5|NA|15|TRBV7-2
TGTGCCAGCAGCTTAGCGCGTGGTAGACAAGAGACCCAGTACTTC
CASSLARGRQETQYF
>NA|TRBJ1-3|NA|15|TRBV10-3
TGTGCCATCAGTGGACGGAGCAACTCTGGAAACACCATATATTTT
CAISGRSNSGNTIYF
>TRBD1|TRBJ2-3|NA|14|TRBV12-3/TRBV12-4
TGTGCCAGTCGTGGGGACAGACACACAGATACGCAGTATTTT
CASRGDRHTDTQYF
>TRBD2|TRBJ2-3|many|13|TRBV15
TGTGCCACCAGCAGAGACCGGGAGGGGACGCAGTATTTT
CATSRDREGTQYF
>NA|TRBJ2-1|few|13|TRBV19
TGTGCCAGTCACAACGGACGGAACAATGAGCAGTTCTTC
CASHNGRNNEQFF
>TRBD1|TRBJ2-7|many|15|TRBV9
TGTGCCAGCAGCAAGACAGGGTTGAGTTCCTACGAGCAGTACTTC
CASSKTGLSSYEQYF
>NA|TRBJ2-2|few|19|TRBV13
TGTGCCAGCAGCTCGGACAGAGTCAAGTTGGGTAAAACACCGGGGGAGCTGTTTTTT
CASSSDRVKLGKTPGELFF
>NA|TRBJ1-5|many|14|TRBV27
TGTGCCAGCAGGAGGGGTGGAAGCAATCAGCCCCAGCATTTT
CASRRGGSNQPQHF
>TRBD1|TRBJ1-5|NA|14|TRBV20-1
TGCAGTGCTTCGCCAGGGGGCGGCAATCAGCCCCAGCATTTT
CSASPGGGNQPQHF
>NA|TRBJ2-2|many|10|TRBV2
TGTGCCGTCGACACCGGGGAGCTGTTTTTT
CAVDTGELFF
>NA|TRBJ1-4|many|17|TRBV28
TGTGCCAGCAGTTCCCCTCCCGACAGGAGGTCTAATGAAAAACTGTTTTTT
CASSSPPDRRSNEKLFF
>TRBD2|TRBJ2-3|many|17|TRBV25-1
TGTGCCAGCAGTGACGGGGCTAGCGGGAGTCAGGCAGATACGCAGTATTTT
CASSDGASGSQADTQYF
>TRBD2|TRBJ2-1|many|16|TRBV12-3/TRBV12-4
TGTGCCAGCAGTTTCGGCGGGAGAGGACCCCCTTCTCAGCAGTTCTTC
CASSFGGRGPPSQQFF
>NA|TRBJ2-2|few|11|TRBV28
TGTGCCAGCAGATTGGGGGGGGAGCTGTTTTTT
CASRLGGELFF
>TRBD1|TRBJ2-3|few|16|TRBV7-2
TGTGCCAGCAGCACCCGACAGGGGGGATTCACAGATACGCAGTATTTT
CASSTRQGGFTDTQYF
>NA|TRBJ1-6|many|14|TRBV7-2
TGTGCCAGCAGCTTACAGGGTTATAATTCACCCCTCCACTTT
CASSLQGYNSPLHF
>NA|TRBJ1-1|many|12|TRBV29-1
TGCAGCGTTTCAATCATGAACACTGAAGCTTTCTTT
CSVSIMNTEAFF
>NA|TRBJ1-2|few|13|TRBV5-1
TGCGCCAGCAGCTACGGGCCTCTGCGGGGCTACACCTTC
CASSYGPLRGYTF
>TRBD2|TRBJ2-5|NA|19|TRBV29-1
TGCAGCGTTGATTCGAGGGTAGTAGCGGGGGGACGGTACCAAGAGACCCAGTACTTC
CSVDSRVVAGGRYQETQYF
>TRBD2|TRBJ2-3|few|16|TRBV4-3
TGCGCCAGCAGCCCTCGGGGGGGGCCCCAGGGAGATACGCAGTATTTT
CASSPRGGPQGDTQYF
>NA|TRBJ1-3|many|15|TRBV28
TGTGCCAGCAGTCGAAGCTTCGGCTCTGGAAACACCATATATTTT
CASSRSFGSGNTIYF
>TRBD2|TRBJ2-7|many|15|TRBV27
TGTGCCAGCAGTTTACGTAGCGGGGACTCCTACGAGCAGTACTTC
CASSLRSGDSYEQYF
>NA|TRBJ1-1|many|13|TRBV28
TGTGCCAGCAGATCCGGACAGAACACTGAAGCTTTCTTT
CASRSGQNTEAFF
>NA|TRBJ2-5|few|13|TRBV5-4
TGTGCCAGCAGCTTGGTGGCAGAAGAGACCCAGTACTTC
CASSLVAEETQYF
>TRBD2|TRBJ2-1|few|21|TRBV20-1
TGCAGTGCTAGAGATGCCGGAACCGGGACTAGCTTTACCGACTCCTACAATGAGCAGTTCTTC
CSARDAGTGTSFTDSYNEQFF